This T cell receptor beta chain comes out of a study of radiation and T cells in renal cell carcinoma. Study-wide findings and caveats: Compared with controls, irradiated tumors had more, larger dominant CDR3 motifs. Sampling covered only 0.75 to 1 g of each tumor.

The treatment was: treatment-naive control, cytoreductive nephrectomy. Control samples are tumors resected by cytoreductive nephrectomy without prior radiation. Clear cell pathology was present in this patient's renal cell carcinoma. As regards this clone: Its cognate antigen is unknown.

Measured with immunoSEQ multiplex PCR; TCRdb has only the in-frame clones, and not every one. The sample shows more than 8,000 clones, about 60% of them seen only once. The sample in question was tumor tissue, obtained from a patient whose treatment was nephrectomy without radiotherapy. This receptor was taken from a man in his 60s with renal cell carcinoma.

The CDR3 DNA follows: TGCGCCAGCAGCCAACAGGGGAACTATGGCTACACCTTC. Amino acids: CASSQQGNYGYTF. The chain is built from TRBV5-1 and TRBJ1-2; 7 nucleotides match TRBD1. This CDR3 region has 13 residues. Looked up from germline, CDR1 is SGHRS and CDR2 is YFSETQ. J lost 2 bases, V lost 4 bases, and 2 bases had no gene match.